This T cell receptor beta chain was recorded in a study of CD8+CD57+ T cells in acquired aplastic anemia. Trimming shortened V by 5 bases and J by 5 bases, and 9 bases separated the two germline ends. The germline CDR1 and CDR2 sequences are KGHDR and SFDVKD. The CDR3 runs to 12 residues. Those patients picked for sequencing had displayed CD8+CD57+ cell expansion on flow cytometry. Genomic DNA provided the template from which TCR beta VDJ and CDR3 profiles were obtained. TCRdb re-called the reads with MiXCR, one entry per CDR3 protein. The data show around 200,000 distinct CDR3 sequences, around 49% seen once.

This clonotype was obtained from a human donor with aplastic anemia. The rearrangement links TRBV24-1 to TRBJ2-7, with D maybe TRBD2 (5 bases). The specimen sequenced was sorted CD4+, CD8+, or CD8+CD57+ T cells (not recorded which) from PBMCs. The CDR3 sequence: CATSGGINEQYF. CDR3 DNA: TGTGCCACCAGTGGAGGGATCAACGAGCAGTACTTC.